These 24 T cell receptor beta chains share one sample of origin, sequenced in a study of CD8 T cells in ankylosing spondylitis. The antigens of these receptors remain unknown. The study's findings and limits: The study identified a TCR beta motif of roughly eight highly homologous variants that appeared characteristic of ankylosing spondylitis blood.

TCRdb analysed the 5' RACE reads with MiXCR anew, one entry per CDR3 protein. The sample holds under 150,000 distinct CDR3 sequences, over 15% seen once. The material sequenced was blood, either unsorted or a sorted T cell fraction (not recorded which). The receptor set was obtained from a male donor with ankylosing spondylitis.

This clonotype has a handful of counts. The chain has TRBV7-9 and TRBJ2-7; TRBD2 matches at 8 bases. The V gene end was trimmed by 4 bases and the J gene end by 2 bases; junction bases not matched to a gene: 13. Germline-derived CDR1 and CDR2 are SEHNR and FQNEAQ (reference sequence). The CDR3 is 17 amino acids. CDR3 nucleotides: TGTGCCAGCAGCTCGACTGTCGGGGGGGGCAGAGCCTACGAGCAGTACTTC. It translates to CASSSTVGGGRAYEQYF. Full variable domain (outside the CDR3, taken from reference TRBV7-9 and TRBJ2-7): DTGVSQNPRHKITKRGQNVTFRCDPISEHNRLYWYRQTLGQGPEFLTYFQNEAQLEKSRLLSDRFSAERPKGSFSTLEIQRTEQGDSAMYLCASSSTVGGGRAYEQYFGPGTRLTVT.

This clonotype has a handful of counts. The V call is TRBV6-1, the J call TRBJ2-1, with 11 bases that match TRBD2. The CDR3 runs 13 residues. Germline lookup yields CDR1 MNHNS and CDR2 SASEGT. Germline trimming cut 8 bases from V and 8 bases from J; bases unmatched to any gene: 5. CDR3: CASEASGRHEQFF. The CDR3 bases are TGTGCCAGCGAGGCTAGCGGGAGGCATGAGCAGTTCTTC.

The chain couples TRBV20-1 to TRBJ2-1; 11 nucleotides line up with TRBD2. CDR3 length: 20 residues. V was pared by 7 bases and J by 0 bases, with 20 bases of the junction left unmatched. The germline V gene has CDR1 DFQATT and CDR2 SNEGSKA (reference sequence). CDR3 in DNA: TGCAGTGTGCCGGGGGCCTTGGGACTAGCGGTTCCGAGCTCCTACAATGAGCAGTTCTTC. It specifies CSVPGALGLAVPSSYNEQFF.

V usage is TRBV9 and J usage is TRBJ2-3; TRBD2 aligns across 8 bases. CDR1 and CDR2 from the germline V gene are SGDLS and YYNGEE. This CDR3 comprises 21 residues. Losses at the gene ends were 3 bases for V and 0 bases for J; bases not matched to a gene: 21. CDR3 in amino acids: CASSGHGGRQREFWSTDTQYF. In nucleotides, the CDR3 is TGTGCCAGCAGCGGCCACGGGGGCAGACAGCGGGAGTTTTGGAGCACAGATACGCAGTATTTT.

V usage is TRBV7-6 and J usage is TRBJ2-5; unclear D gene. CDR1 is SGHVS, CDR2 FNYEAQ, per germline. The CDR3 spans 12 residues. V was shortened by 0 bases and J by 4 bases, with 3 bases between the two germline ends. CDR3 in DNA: TGTGCCAGCAGCTTAGCGCTAGAGACCCAGTACTTC. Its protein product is CASSLALETQYF. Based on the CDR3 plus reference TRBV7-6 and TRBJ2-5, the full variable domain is GAGVSQSPRYKVTKRGQDVALRCDPISGHVSLYWYRQALGQGPEFLTYFNYEAQQDKSGLPNDRFSAERPEGSISTLTIQRTEQRDSAMYRCASSLALETQYFGPGTRLLVL.

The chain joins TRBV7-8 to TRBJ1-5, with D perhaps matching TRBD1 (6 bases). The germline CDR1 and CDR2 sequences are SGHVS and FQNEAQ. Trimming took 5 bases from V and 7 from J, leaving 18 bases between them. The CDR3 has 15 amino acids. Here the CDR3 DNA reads TGTGCCAGCAGCCTAAGGGGGGGATCAGGCCAGCCCCAGCATTTT. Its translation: CASSLRGGSGQPQHF.

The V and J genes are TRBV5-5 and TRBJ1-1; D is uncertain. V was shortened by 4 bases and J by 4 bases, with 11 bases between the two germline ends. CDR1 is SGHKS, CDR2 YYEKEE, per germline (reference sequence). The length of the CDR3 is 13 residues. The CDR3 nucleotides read TGTGCCAGCAGCCCCCGTCTCGGCACTGAAGCTTTCTTT. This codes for CASSPRLGTEAFF.

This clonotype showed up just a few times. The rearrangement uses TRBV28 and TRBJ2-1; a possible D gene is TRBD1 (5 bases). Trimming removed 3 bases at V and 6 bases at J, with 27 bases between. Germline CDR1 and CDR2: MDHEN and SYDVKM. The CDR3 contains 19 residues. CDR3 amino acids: CASSFPRTIAIRNRNEQFF. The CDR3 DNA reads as TGTGCCAGCAGTTTTCCGAGGACAATCGCGATCAGGAATCGCAATGAGCAGTTCTTC. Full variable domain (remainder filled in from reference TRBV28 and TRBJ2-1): DVKVTQSSRYLVKRTGEKVFLECVQDMDHENMFWYRQDPGLGLRLIYFSYDVKMKEKGDIPEGYSVSREKKERFSLILESASTNQTSMYLCASSFPRTIAIRNRNEQFFGPGTRLTVL.

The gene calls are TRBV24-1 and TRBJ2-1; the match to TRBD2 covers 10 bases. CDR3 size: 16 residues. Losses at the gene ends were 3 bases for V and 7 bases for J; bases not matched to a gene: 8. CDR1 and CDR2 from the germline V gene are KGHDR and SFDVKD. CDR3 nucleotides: TGTGCCACCAGTGATACCCCTAGCGGGAGTCGAAATGAGCAGTTCTTC. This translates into CATSDTPSGSRNEQFF.

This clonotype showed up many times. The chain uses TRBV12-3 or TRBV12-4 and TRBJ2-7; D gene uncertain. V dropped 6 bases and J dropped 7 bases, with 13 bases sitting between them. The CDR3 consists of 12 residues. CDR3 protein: CASSLLSLEQYF. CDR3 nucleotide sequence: TGTGCCAGCAGCCTGCTTAGTCTGGAGCAGTACTTC.

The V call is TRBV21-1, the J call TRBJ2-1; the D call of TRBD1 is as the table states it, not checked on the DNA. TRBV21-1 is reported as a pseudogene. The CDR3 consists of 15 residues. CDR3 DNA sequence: TGTGCCAGCAGCACCCCCGGGACAATAGACAATGAGCAGTTCTTC. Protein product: CASSTPGTIDNEQFF.

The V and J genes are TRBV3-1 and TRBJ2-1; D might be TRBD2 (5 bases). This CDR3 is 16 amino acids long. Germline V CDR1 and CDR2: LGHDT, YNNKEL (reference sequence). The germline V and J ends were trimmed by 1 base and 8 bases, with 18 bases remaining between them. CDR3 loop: CASSQVRLAPMYEQFF. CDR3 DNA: TGTGCCAGCAGCCAAGTCCGGCTAGCCCCGATGTATGAGCAGTTCTTC.

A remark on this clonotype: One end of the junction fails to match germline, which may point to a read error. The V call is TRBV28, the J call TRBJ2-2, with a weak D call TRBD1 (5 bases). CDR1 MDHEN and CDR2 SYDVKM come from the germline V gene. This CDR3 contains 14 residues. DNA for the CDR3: TGTGCCCGCAGTTTATCAGGGTACACCGGGGAGCTGTTTTTT. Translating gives CARSLSGYTGELFF.

CDR3 amino acids: CASSLSPTYGYTF. The CDR3 region has the DNA TGTGCCAGCAGTTTATCACCAACGTATGGCTACACCTTC. The chain is built from TRBV27 and TRBJ1-2; D remains ambiguous. CDR1 is MNHEY, CDR2 SMNVEV, per germline (reference sequence). Trimming took 0 bases from V and 5 from J, leaving 7 bases between them. This CDR3 spans 13 amino acids.

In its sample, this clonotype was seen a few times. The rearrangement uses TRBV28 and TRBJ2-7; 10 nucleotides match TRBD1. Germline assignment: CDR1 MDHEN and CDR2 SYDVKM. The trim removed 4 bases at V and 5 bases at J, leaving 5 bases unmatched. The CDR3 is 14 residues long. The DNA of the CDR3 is TGTGCCAGCAGTTCCGGGACAGGGGTACACGAGCAGTACTTC. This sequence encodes CASSSGTGVHEQYF.

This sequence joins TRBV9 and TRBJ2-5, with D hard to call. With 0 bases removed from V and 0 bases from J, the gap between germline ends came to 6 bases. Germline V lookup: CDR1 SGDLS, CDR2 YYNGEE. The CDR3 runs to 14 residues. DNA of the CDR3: TGTGCCAGCAGCGTAGCTGAGTACCAAGAGACCCAGTACTTC. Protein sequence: CASSVAEYQETQYF.

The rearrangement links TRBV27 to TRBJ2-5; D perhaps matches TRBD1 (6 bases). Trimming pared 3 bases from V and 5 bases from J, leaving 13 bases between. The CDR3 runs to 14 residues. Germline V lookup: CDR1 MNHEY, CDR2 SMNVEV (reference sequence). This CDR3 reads CASSFVGQMETQYF. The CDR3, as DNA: TGTGCCAGCAGTTTTGTTGGACAGATGGAGACCCAGTACTTC.

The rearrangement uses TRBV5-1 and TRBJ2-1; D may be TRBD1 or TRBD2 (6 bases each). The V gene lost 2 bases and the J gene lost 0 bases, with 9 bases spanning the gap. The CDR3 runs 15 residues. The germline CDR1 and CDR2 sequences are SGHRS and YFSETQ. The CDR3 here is CASSFRGDSYNEQFF. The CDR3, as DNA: TGCGCCAGCAGCTTTAGGGGGGACTCCTACAATGAGCAGTTCTTC.

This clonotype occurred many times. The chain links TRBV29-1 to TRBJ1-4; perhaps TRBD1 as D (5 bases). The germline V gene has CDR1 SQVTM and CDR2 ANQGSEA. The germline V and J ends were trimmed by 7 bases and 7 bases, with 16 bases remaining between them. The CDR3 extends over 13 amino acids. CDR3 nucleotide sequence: TGCAGCGCCGAAGGAGGGAGGGGTGAAAAACTGTTTTTT. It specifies CSAEGGRGEKLFF.

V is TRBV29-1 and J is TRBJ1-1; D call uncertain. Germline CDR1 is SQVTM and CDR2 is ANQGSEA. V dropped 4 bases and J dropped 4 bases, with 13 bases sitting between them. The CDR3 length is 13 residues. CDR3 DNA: TGCAGCGTTGGGTCGGGTAAGATCACTGAAGCTTTCTTT. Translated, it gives CSVGSGKITEAFF.

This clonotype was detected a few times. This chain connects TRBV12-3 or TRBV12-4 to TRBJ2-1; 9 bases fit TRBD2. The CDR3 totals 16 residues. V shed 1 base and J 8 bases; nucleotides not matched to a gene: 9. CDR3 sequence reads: CASSLVAGGPNHEQFF. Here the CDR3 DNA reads TGTGCCAGCAGTTTAGTCGCGGGAGGGCCCAATCATGAGCAGTTCTTC.

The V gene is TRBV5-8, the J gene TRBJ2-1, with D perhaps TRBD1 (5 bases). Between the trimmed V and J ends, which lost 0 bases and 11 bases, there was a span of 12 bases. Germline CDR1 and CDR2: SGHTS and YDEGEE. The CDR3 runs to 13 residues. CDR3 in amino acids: CASSLEVVDKQFF. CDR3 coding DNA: TGTGCCAGCAGCTTGGAAGTGGTGGACAAGCAGTTCTTC.

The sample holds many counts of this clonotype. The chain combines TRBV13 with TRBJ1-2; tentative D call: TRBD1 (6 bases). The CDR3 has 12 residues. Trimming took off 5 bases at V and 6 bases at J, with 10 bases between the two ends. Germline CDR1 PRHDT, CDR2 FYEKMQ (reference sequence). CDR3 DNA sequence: TGTGCCAGCAGCACCCGGACAGATGGCTACACCTTC. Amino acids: CASSTRTDGYTF.

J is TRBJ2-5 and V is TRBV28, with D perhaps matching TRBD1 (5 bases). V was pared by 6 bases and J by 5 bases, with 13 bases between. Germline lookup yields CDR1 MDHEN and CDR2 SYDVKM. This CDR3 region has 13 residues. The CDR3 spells CASSLIKGETQYF. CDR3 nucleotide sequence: TGTGCCAGCAGCCTTATAAAGGGGGAGACCCAGTACTTC.